The 21 T cell receptor beta chains given below trace back to one sample, sequenced in a study of cytomegalovirus exposure and HLA in healthy donors. PCR employed 60 Vbeta and 13 Jbeta primers. Sequencing used immunoSEQ multiplex PCR; TCRdb keeps in-frame clones, though not all of them. The sample records 150,000 to 200,000 clones, roughly 86% being singletons. Sequenced input: PBMCs. These receptor sequences come from a woman under 30 in good health and CMV-seronegative.

CDR3 in DNA: TGTGCCAGCAGCTTCGGGACAGGGCTTAATGAGCAGTTCTTC. It encodes CASSFGTGLNEQFF. V and J are TRBV11-1 and TRBJ2-1, with 9 positions matching TRBD1. Looked up from germline, CDR1 is SGHAT and CDR2 is FQDESV (reference sequence). This CDR3 has 14 amino acids. V gave up 3 bases and J gave up 7 bases; unmatched junction bases: 4.

J is TRBJ2-5 and V is TRBV5-1; 7 positions agree with TRBD2. The CDR3 has 17 residues. The V segment lost 4 bases and the J segment 4 bases; nucleotides outside the gene matches: 16. Germline V gives CDR1 SGHRS, CDR2 YFSETQ. The CDR3 reads CASSQARGKEVGETQYF. The CDR3 region has the DNA TGCGCCAGCAGCCAGGCGCGGGGGAAGGAGGTGGGAGAGACCCAGTACTTC.

This clone has just a few counts. CDR3 bases: TGTGCCAGCAGCTTAAGACTAGTTGACACCGGGGAGCTGTTTTTT. This encodes CASSLRLVDTGELFF. This sequence joins TRBV7-9 and TRBJ2-2; D may be TRBD2 (6 bases). The germline CDR1 and CDR2 sequences are SEHNR and FQNEAQ (reference sequence). The ends were cut back, 2 bases at V and 3 bases at J, with 10 bases in the middle. This CDR3 is built from 15 residues.

CDR3 sequence reads: CASSFQSNTEAFF. CDR3 bases: TGTGCCAGCAGCTTTCAGTCGAACACTGAAGCTTTCTTT. V usage is TRBV5-4 and J usage is TRBJ1-1, with D unresolved. V lost 2 bases and J 1 base, leaving 6 bases between the germline ends. The germline V gene has CDR1 SGHNT and CDR2 YYREEE (reference sequence). The CDR3 is 13 residues long.

J is TRBJ2-7 and V is TRBV6-6, with 7 bases identical to TRBD1. Per the germline V gene, CDR1 is MNHNY and CDR2 is SVGAGI (reference sequence). The J segment lost 2 bases and the V segment lost 2 bases, leaving 0 bases of the junction unmatched. This CDR3 is 13 amino acids long. CDR3 amino acids: CASSYDRAYEQYF. CDR3 nucleotide sequence: TGTGCCAGCAGTTACGACAGGGCCTACGAGCAGTACTTC.

The gene calls are TRBV7-9 and TRBJ2-3, with 7 bases matching TRBD2. CDR1 and CDR2 (germline): SEHNR, FQNEAQ (reference sequence). V lost 6 bases, J lost 3 bases, and 6 bases stayed unmatched. This CDR3 comprises 14 residues. In nucleotides, the CDR3 is TGTGCCAGCAGGGGGGGGTACGGGACAGATACGCAGTATTTT. Translating it yields CASRGGYGTDTQYF.

This sequence joins TRBV9 and TRBJ2-1; D may be TRBD1 (6 bases). Germline-derived CDR1 and CDR2 are SGDLS and YYNGEE. V lost 3 bases to trimming and J lost 5 bases, with 18 bases between them. The CDR3 has 16 amino acids. In DNA, the CDR3 is TGTGCCAGCAGCGCCCGTGGGGTCAGGGGAGACAATGAGCAGTTCTTC. Its translation: CASSARGVRGDNEQFF.

The chain recombines TRBV5-1 with TRBJ2-2; 8 bases match TRBD1. The CDR3 spans 15 residues. The germline V gene encodes CDR1 SGHRS and CDR2 YFSETQ. V was pared by 4 bases and J by 5 bases, with 7 bases of the junction left unmatched. The DNA of the CDR3 is TGCGCCAGCAGCATGACAGGGGATGAAACCGGGGAGCTGTTTTTT. It is translated as CASSMTGDETGELFF.

The CDR3 DNA is TGTGCCAGTAGTTCTCAACGACTCAGACAGGGACCCGACTATGGCTACACCTTC. As protein: CASSSQRLRQGPDYGYTF. V is TRBV19 and J is TRBJ1-2; 7 nucleotides agree with TRBD1. Per the germline V gene, CDR1 is LNHDA and CDR2 is SQIVND (reference sequence). Trimming removed 5 bases from V and 3 bases from J; junction bases left unmatched: 18. The CDR3 spans 18 residues.

The gene calls are TRBV7-9 and TRBJ2-7, with 9 bases that match TRBD1. CDR3 length equals 14 residues. Germline V lookup: CDR1 SEHNR, CDR2 FQNEAQ (reference sequence). The junction had 8 bases not matched to a gene; V was cut back by 6 bases and J by 5 bases. The CDR3 sequence: CASRIGQGRDEQYF. The DNA for the CDR3 is TGTGCCAGCAGGATCGGACAGGGGCGCGACGAGCAGTACTTC.

The chain employs TRBV27 and TRBJ1-2; TRBD1 is a possible D gene (6 bases). CDR1 MNHEY and CDR2 SMNVEV come from the germline V gene (reference sequence). Trimming took 2 bases from V and 4 from J, leaving 11 bases between them. The CDR3 spans 14 residues. The CDR3 region is CASSLTGWSYGYTF. Here the CDR3 DNA reads TGTGCCAGCAGTTTAACAGGGTGGAGCTATGGCTACACCTTC.

V and J are TRBV5-4 and TRBJ2-1, with 12 bases fitting TRBD2. The length of the CDR3 is 16 residues. The J segment lost 2 bases and the V segment lost 3 bases, leaving 3 bases of the junction unmatched. Germline CDR1 reads SGHNT; CDR2 reads YYREEE (reference sequence). CDR3 coding DNA: TGTGCCAGCAGCTCCTCTAGCGGGGGGGCCTACAATGAGCAGTTCTTC. Protein sequence: CASSSSSGGAYNEQFF.

The rearrangement links TRBV4-1 to TRBJ2-1; 7 bases line up with TRBD1. CDR3 length equals 17 residues. CDR1 and CDR2 (germline): MGHRA, YSYEKL. J lost 6 bases, V lost 0 bases, and 11 bases had no gene match. CDR3 DNA sequence: TGCGCCAGCAGCCAAGAAAGGGGGCAGCCGAATCTCAATGAGCAGTTCTTC. Encoded protein: CASSQERGQPNLNEQFF.

The chain has TRBV6-5 and TRBJ1-6, with D possibly matching TRBD1 (5 bases). Trimming cost V 6 bases and J 5 bases, with 14 bases left between them. Germline CDR1 reads MNHEY; CDR2 reads SVGAGI. The CDR3 extends over 15 amino acids. CDR3 loop: CASRNQGNNNSPLHF. For the CDR3, the DNA is TGTGCCAGCAGGAATCAGGGAAACAATAATTCACCCCTCCACTTT.

The chain recombines TRBV6-1 with TRBJ1-4, with D possibly being TRBD1 (5 bases). Germline V CDR1 and CDR2: MNHNS, SASEGT. Trimming took 2 bases from V and 2 from J, leaving 9 bases between them. CDR3 length: 15 amino acids. In DNA, the CDR3 is TGTGCCAGCAGTGAAACGGGGGTGACTAATGAAAAACTGTTTTTT. Translated, it gives CASSETGVTNEKLFF.

This clone was seen only a few times. The rearrangement joins TRBV28 to TRBJ2-7; TRBD2 agrees at 9 bases. Germline assignment: CDR1 MDHEN and CDR2 SYDVKM. Germline trimming cut 6 bases from V and 3 bases from J; bases unmatched to any gene: 9. This CDR3 spans 15 amino acids. CDR3 protein: CASSPSGGLIYEQYF. Here the CDR3 DNA reads TGTGCCAGCAGCCCGAGCGGGGGGCTTATCTACGAGCAGTACTTC. Full variable domain (missing parts from reference TRBV28 and TRBJ2-7): DVKVTQSSRYLVKRTGEKVFLECVQDMDHENMFWYRQDPGLGLRLIYFSYDVKMKEKGDIPEGYSVSREKKERFSLILESASTNQTSMYLCASSPSGGLIYEQYFGPGTRLTVT.

This chain links TRBV7-9 with TRBJ2-2; 9 nucleotides align to TRBD1. CDR3 length: 15 residues. The germline V gene has CDR1 SEHNR and CDR2 FQNEAQ (reference sequence). V lost 4 bases to trimming and J lost 2 bases; unmatched junction nucleotides: 2. The CDR3 nucleotides are TGTGCCAGCAGCTCACAGGGGGCAAACACCGGGGAGCTGTTTTTT. Its translation: CASSSQGANTGELFF.

V gene TRBV18 combines with J gene TRBJ2-5, with 7 bases aligning to TRBD1. J was trimmed by 1 base and V by 2 bases; bases with no gene match: 7. There are 16 residues in the CDR3. Germline values: CDR1 KGHSH, CDR2 LQKENI. The CDR3 bases are TGTGCCAGCTCACCATTTTTCCAGGGGGTCCAAGAGACCCAGTACTTC. Protein: CASSPFFQGVQETQYF.

V is TRBV4-3 and J is TRBJ2-1; D may be TRBD2 (6 bases). This CDR3 has 16 residues. Trimming stripped 3 bases from V and 2 bases from J, with 14 bases between. Looked up from germline, CDR1 is LGHNA and CDR2 is YSLEER. The CDR3 nucleotides read TGCGCCAGCAGCCAGATAGCGGAGCACCCCTACAATGAGCAGTTCTTC. The encoded protein is CASSQIAEHPYNEQFF.

V is TRBV9 and J is TRBJ2-1; 9 bases map to TRBD2. Trimming at V came to 0 bases and at J to 4 bases, leaving 5 bases not matched to a gene. This CDR3 is 16 amino acids long. Per germline, CDR1 SGDLS and CDR2 YYNGEE. The CDR3 nucleotides are TGTGCCAGCAGCGTAGCGGGGACTAGCACTTACAATGAGCAGTTCTTC. Translation gives CASSVAGTSTYNEQFF.

The chain recombines TRBV5-8 with TRBJ1-4; 7 nucleotides align to TRBD1. The ends lost 2 bases at V and 1 base at J; junction bases unmatched: 11. This CDR3 comprises 18 residues. Germline loops: CDR1 SGHTS, CDR2 YDEGEE. CDR3: CASSFALGQRETNEKLFF. As DNA, the CDR3 is TGTGCCAGCAGCTTTGCCTTGGGACAGCGCGAAACTAATGAAAAACTGTTTTTT.